A selection of T cell receptor beta chains follows, all from one sample in a study of blood T cell repertoires in COVID-19. Repertoires were generated with immunoSEQ multiplex PCR, while TCRdb's copy carries only in-frame clones and drops some. The sample consists of just under 80,000 clones, 80% to 90% of them appearing once. Sequencing was performed on peripheral blood. The source is a human donor in a cohort sampled during active COVID-19. Both conserved end residues are part of each CDR3. D genes are given only for firm matches. Clone sizes are given selectively: once, few, many, or a class where the clone is expanded.

clone_size: once
d_call: TRBD1
v_call: TRBV19
j_call: TRBJ1-2
cdr3_aa: CASSPFRRDSSYGYTF
cdr3_nt: TGTGCCAGTAGTCCCTTCCGAAGGGACAGTTCCTATGGCTACACCTTC

clone_size: -
d_call: TRBD1
v_call: TRBV19
j_call: TRBJ2-5
cdr3_aa: CASSRDRQETQYF
cdr3_nt: TGTGCCAGTAGTAGGGACAGGCAAGAGACCCAGTACTTC

clone_size: -
d_call: -
v_call: TRBV19
j_call: TRBJ2-1
cdr3_aa: CASSRLVSYNEQFF
cdr3_nt: TGTGCCAGTAGTAGACTAGTCTCCTACAATGAGCAGTTCTTC

clone_size: -
d_call: TRBD1
v_call: TRBV5-1
j_call: TRBJ1-1
cdr3_aa: CASSLNTGGTEAFF
cdr3_nt: TGCGCCAGCAGTCTTAATACAGGGGGCACTGAAGCTTTCTTT

clone_size: once
d_call: TRBD2
v_call: TRBV9
j_call: TRBJ2-2
cdr3_aa: CASSPRTSGGAADTGELFF
cdr3_nt: TGTGCCAGCAGCCCCCGTACTAGCGGGGGGGCCGCTGACACCGGGGAGCTGTTTTTT

clone_size: -
d_call: TRBD1
v_call: TRBV2
j_call: TRBJ2-5
cdr3_aa: CASSNPQGMETQYF
cdr3_nt: TGTGCCAGCAGCAACCCACAGGGGATGGAGACCCAGTACTTC

clone_size: -
d_call: -
v_call: TRBV5-6
j_call: TRBJ1-1
cdr3_aa: CASRVSSGGRTEAFF
cdr3_nt: TGTGCCAGTCGAGTTTCTTCCGGGGGGAGGACTGAAGCTTTCTTT

clone_size: -
d_call: TRBD2
v_call: TRBV4-1
j_call: TRBJ2-5
cdr3_aa: CASSRGTSGTLQETQYF
cdr3_nt: TGCGCCAGCAGCCGTGGGACTAGCGGGACTTTACAAGAGACCCAGTACTTC

clone_size: once
d_call: -
v_call: TRBV3-1/TRBV3-2
j_call: TRBJ2-2
cdr3_aa: CASSQATGELFF
cdr3_nt: TGTGCCAGCAGCCAAGCTACCGGGGAGCTGTTTTTT

clone_size: -
d_call: TRBD1
v_call: TRBV5-6
j_call: TRBJ2-4
cdr3_aa: CASSLSGTGTVQYF
cdr3_nt: TGTGCCAGCAGCTTGTCCGGGACAGGGACGGTTCAGTACTTC

clone_size: -
d_call: -
v_call: TRBV6-5
j_call: TRBJ1-1
cdr3_aa: CASKTGDFEAFF
cdr3_nt: TGTGCCAGCAAGACCGGAGACTTTGAAGCTTTCTTT

clone_size: -
d_call: -
v_call: TRBV27
j_call: TRBJ1-2
cdr3_aa: CASSLSGARDNGYTF
cdr3_nt: TGTGCCAGCAGTTTATCAGGGGCGCGTGATAATGGCTACACCTTC

clone_size: -
d_call: -
v_call: TRBV28
j_call: TRBJ2-2
cdr3_aa: CASSLPVTGELFF
cdr3_nt: TGTGCCAGCAGTTTACCCGTTACCGGGGAGCTGTTTTTT

clone_size: -
d_call: TRBD2
v_call: TRBV7-2
j_call: TRBJ2-3
cdr3_aa: CASSLALLAGASTDTQYF
cdr3_nt: TGTGCCAGCAGCTTAGCGCTACTAGCGGGGGCTAGCACAGATACGCAGTATTTT

clone_size: -
d_call: -
v_call: TRBV7-2
j_call: TRBJ1-1
cdr3_aa: CASSLLQGDTEAFF
cdr3_nt: TGTGCCAGCAGCTTGTTGCAGGGCGACACTGAAGCTTTCTTT